The subject of this entry is one T cell receptor (beta chain). These data are taken from a study of blood T cell repertoires in COVID-19. Across the whole study: T cells, B-cell-depleted T cells, or PBMCs supplied cDNA or gDNA.

Participants were aged about 18 to 100 years from around 25 US areas. Each recovered donor of Cohort 3 presented with two negative PCRs, clearance, or symptom resolution. CDR3 length: 12 residues. V lost 4 bases and J 8 bases, leaving 11 bases between the germline ends. Per germline, CDR1 SGHAT and CDR2 FQNNGV. Produced via immunoSEQ multiplex PCR; TCRdb's table is partial and in-frame only. The data contain 160,000 or so clones, about four fifths of them singletons. The TCR was taken from a woman aged 55-70 years who had recovered from COVID-19. The chain uses TRBV11-2 and TRBJ1-1; tentative D call: TRBD1 (6 bases). The sample comprised PBMCs or T cells enriched from blood (not recorded which). This CDR3 reads CASSSLQGEAFF. CDR3 nucleotide sequence: TGTGCCAGCAGCTCACTTCAGGGGGAAGCTTTCTTT.